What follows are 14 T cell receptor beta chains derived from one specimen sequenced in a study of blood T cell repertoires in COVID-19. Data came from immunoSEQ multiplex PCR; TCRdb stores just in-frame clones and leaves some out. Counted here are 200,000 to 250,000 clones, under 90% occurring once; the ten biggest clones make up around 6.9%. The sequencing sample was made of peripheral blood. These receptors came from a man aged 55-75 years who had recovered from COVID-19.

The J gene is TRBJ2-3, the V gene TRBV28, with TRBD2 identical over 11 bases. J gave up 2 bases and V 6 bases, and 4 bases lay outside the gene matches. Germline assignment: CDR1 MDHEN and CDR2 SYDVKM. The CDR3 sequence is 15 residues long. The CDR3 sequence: CASSSGLAVTDTQYF. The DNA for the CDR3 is TGTGCCAGCAGCTCGGGACTAGCGGTCACAGATACGCAGTATTTT. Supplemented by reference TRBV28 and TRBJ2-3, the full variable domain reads DVKVTQSSRYLVKRTGEKVFLECVQDMDHENMFWYRQDPGLGLRLIYFSYDVKMKEKGDIPEGYSVSREKKERFSLILESASTNQTSMYLCASSSGLAVTDTQYFGPGTRLTVL.

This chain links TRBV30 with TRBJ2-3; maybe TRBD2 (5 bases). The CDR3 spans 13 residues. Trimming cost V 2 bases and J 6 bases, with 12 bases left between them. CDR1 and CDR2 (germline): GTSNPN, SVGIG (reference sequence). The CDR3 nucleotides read TGTGCCTGGAGTCCCCGACCGGGGGATACGCAGTATTTT. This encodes CAWSPRPGDTQYF.

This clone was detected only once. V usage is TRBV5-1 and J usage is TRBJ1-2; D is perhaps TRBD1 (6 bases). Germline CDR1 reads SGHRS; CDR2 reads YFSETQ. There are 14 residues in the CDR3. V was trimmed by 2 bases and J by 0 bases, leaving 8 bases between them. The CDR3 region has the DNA TGCGCCAGCAGCTTCTGGACAGCTAACTATGGCTACACCTTC. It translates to CASSFWTANYGYTF.

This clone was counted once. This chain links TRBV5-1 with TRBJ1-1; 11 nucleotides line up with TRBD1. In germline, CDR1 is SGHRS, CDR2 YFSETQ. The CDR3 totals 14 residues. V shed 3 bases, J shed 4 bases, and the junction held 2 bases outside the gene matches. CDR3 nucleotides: TGCGCCAGCAGCTCCGGGACAGGGGGCACTGAAGCTTTCTTT. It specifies CASSSGTGGTEAFF.

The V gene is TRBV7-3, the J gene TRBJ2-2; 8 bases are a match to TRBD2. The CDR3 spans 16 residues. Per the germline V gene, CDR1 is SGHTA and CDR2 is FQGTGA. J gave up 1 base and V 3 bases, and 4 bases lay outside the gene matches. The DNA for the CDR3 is TGTGCCAGCAGCTTGATCAGCGGGAGGAACACCGGGGAGCTGTTTTTT. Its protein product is CASSLISGRNTGELFF.

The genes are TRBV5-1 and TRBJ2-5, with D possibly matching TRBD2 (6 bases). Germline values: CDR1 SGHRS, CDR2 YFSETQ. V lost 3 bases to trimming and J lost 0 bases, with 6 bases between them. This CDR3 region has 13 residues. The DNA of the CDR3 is TGCGCCAGCAGCTGGACTAACCAAGAGACCCAGTACTTC. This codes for CASSWTNQETQYF.

The DNA for the CDR3 is TGTGCCAGTCGCGAAAGGGGCGGGGGGATGACAGATACGCAGTATTTT. Its translation is CASRERGGGMTDTQYF. The chain links TRBV27 to TRBJ2-3, with TRBD2 identical over 8 bases. Looked up from germline, CDR1 is MNHEY and CDR2 is SMNVEV (reference sequence). The junction had 14 bases not matched to a gene; V was cut back by 9 bases and J by 3 bases. This CDR3 spans 16 amino acids.

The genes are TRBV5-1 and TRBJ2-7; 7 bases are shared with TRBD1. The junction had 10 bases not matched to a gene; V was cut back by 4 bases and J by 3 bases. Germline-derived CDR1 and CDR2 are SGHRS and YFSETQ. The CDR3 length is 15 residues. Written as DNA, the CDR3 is TGCGCCAGCAGCCCAGGGGGATCTCAGATCTACGAGCAGTACTTC. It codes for CASSPGGSQIYEQYF. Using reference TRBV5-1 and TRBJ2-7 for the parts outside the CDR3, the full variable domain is KAGVTQTPRYLIKTRGQQVTLSCSPISGHRSVSWYQQTPGQGLQFLFEYFSETQRNKGNFPGRFSGRQFSNSRSEMNVSTLELGDSALYLCASSPGGSQIYEQYFGPGTRLTVT.

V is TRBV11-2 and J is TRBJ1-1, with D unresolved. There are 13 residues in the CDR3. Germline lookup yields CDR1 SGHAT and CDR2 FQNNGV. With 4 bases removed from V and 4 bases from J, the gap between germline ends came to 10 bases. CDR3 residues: CASSSQPRTEAFF. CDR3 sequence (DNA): TGTGCCAGCAGCTCTCAACCGCGCACTGAAGCTTTCTTT. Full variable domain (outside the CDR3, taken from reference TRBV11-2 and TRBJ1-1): EAGVAQSPRYKIIEKRQSVAFWCNPISGHATLYWYQQILGQGPKLLIQFQNNGVVDDSQLPKDRFSAERLKGVDSTLKIQPAKLEDSAVYLCASSSQPRTEAFFGQGTRLTVV.

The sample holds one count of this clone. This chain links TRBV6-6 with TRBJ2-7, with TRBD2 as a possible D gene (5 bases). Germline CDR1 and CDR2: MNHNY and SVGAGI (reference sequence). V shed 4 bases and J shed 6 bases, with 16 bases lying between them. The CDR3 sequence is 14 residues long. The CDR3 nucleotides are TGTGCCAGCAGTTCCACCCGGACTTCGGGCGAGCAGTACTTC. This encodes CASSSTRTSGEQYF.

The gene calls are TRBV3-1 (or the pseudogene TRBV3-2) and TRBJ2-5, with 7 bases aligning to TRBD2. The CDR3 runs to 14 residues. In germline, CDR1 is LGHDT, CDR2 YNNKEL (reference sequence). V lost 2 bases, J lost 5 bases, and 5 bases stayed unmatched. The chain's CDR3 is CASSQRTSAETQYF. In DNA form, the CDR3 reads TGTGCCAGCAGCCAACGAACTAGCGCGGAGACCCAGTACTTC.

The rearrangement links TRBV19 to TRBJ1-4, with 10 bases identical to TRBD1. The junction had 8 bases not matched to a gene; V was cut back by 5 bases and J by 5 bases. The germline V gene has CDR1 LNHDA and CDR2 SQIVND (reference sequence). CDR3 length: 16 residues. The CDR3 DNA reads TGTGCCAGTAGTGAGGGGACAGGGGTCAACAATGAAAAACTGTTTTTT. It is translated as CASSEGTGVNNEKLFF.

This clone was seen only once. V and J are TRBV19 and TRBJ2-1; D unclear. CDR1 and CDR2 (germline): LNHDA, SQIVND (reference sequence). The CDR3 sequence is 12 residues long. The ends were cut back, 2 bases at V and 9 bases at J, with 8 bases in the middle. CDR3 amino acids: CASSIYSGEQFF. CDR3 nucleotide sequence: TGTGCCAGTAGTATATATTCCGGTGAGCAGTTCTTC.

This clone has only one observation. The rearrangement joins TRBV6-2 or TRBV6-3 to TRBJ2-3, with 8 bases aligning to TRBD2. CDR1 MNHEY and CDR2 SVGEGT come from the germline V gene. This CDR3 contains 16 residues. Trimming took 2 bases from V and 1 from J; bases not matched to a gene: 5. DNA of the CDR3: TGTGCCAGCAGTTACCAAAGCGGGAGTGGCACAGATACGCAGTATTTT. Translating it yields CASSYQSGSGTDTQYF.